This TCR beta chain was found in a study of cytotoxic CD8 clonotypes in ibrutinib-treated CLL. Study summary: The study included 11 relapsed/refractory and 15 treatment-naive patients; 17 had IGHV unmutated disease. Study findings and constraints: Public clonotypes (which were uncommon) either contracted or remained stable on treatment. Clonality rose at ibrutinib response and fell back toward baseline at progression.

On this clone itself: Antigen unknown.

Generated by immunoSEQ multiplex PCR, the TCRdb table keeps only in-frame clones and is missing some. The sample has about 28,000 clones, 62% seen once. Trimming took off 2 bases at V and 3 bases at J, with 17 bases between the two ends. Germline CDR1 reads LNHDA; CDR2 reads SQIVND (reference sequence). This CDR3 spans 16 amino acids. This TCR was sampled from a human donor with chronic lymphocytic leukemia. Sequencing used PBMCs, obtained before ibrutinib treatment. This chain uses TRBV19 with TRBJ2-7, with TRBD2 as a possible D gene (6 bases). CDR3 DNA: TGTGCCAGTAGTATAATCGGCGGGACGGGGATCTACGAGCAGTACTTC. It translates to CASSIIGGTGIYEQYF.